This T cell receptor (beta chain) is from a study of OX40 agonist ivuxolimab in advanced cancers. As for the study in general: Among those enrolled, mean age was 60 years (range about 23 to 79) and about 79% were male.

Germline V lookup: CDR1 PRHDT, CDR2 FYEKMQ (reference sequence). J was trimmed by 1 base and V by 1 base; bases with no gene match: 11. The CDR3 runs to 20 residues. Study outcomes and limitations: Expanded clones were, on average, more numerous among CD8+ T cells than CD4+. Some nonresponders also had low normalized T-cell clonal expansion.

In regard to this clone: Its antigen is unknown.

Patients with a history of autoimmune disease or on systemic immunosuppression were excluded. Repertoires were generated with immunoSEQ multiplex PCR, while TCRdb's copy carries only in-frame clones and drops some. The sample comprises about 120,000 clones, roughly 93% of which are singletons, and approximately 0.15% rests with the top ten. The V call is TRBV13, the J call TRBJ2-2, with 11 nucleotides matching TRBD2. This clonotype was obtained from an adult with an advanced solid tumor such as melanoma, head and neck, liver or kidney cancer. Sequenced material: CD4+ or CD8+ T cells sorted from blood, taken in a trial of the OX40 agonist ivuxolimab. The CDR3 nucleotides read TGTGCCAGCAGCTTAGACCCACTAGCGGGAGTTAGATTGAACACCGGGGAGCTGTTTTTT. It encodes CASSLDPLAGVRLNTGELFF.